The 22 T cell receptor beta chains given below trace back to one sample, sequenced in a study of blood T cell repertoires in COVID-19. The repertoire was sequenced with immunoSEQ multiplex PCR; TCRdb's copy has only in-frame clones and lacks some. The sample shows hundreds of thousands of clones, around nine tenths of them seen only once. The sample consisted of peripheral blood. The receptors originated from a man in his forties with acute or convalescent COVID-19.

The chain carries TRBV11-2 and TRBJ1-2; TRBD1 matches at 10 bases. J gave up 1 base and V 6 bases, and 11 bases lay outside the gene matches. The CDR3 spans 17 residues. Germline CDR1 reads SGHAT; CDR2 reads FQNNGV. The CDR3 sequence: CASRPGTGANVNYGYTF. CDR3 DNA: TGTGCCAGCAGGCCCGGGACAGGGGCCAACGTTAACTATGGCTACACCTTC.

This clone occurred a few times. The J gene is TRBJ1-5, the V gene TRBV12-3 or TRBV12-4; TRBD1 aligns across 8 bases. After removal of 8 bases from V and 5 bases from J, the junction contained 5 bases not matched to a gene. The CDR3 sequence is 13 residues long. The CDR3 region is CASWGQAHQPQHF. Written as DNA, the CDR3 is TGTGCCAGCTGGGGACAGGCCCATCAGCCCCAGCATTTT.

The chain has TRBV7-2 and TRBJ2-7; D perhaps matches TRBD1 (6 bases). The CDR3 runs 13 residues. Trimming cost V 4 bases and J 4 bases, with 11 bases left between them. Germline V gene sequence: CDR1 SGHTA, CDR2 FQGNSA. CDR3 in DNA: TGTGCCAGCAGCTCCGGGACACCTTACGAGCAGTACTTC. Protein sequence: CASSSGTPYEQYF.

The chain recombines TRBV5-4 with TRBJ1-1; 8 nucleotides line up with TRBD1. The CDR3 extends over 15 amino acids. Germline values: CDR1 SGHNT, CDR2 YYREEE (reference sequence). V lost 4 bases and J lost 8; bases outside the gene matches: 13. CDR3 in amino acids: CASSRLTGVRGEAFF. In nucleotides, the CDR3 is TGTGCCAGCAGCCGTCTGACAGGGGTGAGGGGAGAAGCTTTCTTT.

CDR3 in amino acids: CAWSVPRFTDHYGYTF. Written as DNA, the CDR3 is TGTGCCTGGAGTGTACCCAGATTCACCGATCACTATGGCTACACCTTC. The chain employs TRBV30 and TRBJ1-2; D unresolved. Germline V gene lookup returns CDR1 GTSNPN and CDR2 SVGIG (reference sequence). The V end was cut by 0 bases, the J end by 3 bases, with 17 bases between. There are 16 residues in the CDR3.

The chain has TRBV4-1 and TRBJ1-5; 8 bases map to TRBD1. CDR1 MGHRA and CDR2 YSYEKL come from the germline V gene. Trimming at V came to 0 bases and at J to 6 bases, leaving 10 bases not matched to a gene. The CDR3 extends over 17 amino acids. CDR3 protein: CASSQEVQGAQSQPQHF. The DNA of the CDR3 is TGCGCCAGCAGCCAAGAAGTGCAGGGGGCGCAGAGTCAGCCCCAGCATTTT.

This chain links TRBV5-1 with TRBJ2-1, with D maybe TRBD2 (5 bases). CDR3 length: 15 residues. V was shortened by 1 base and J by 4 bases, with 12 bases between the two germline ends. From germline, CDR1 is SGHRS and CDR2 YFSETQ. CDR3 sequence: CASSLTVQRYNEQFF. The CDR3 DNA reads as TGCGCCAGCAGCTTGACAGTCCAGCGGTACAATGAGCAGTTCTTC.

The chain is built from TRBV7-6 and TRBJ2-7, with a weak D call TRBD1 (6 bases). The V gene's germline CDR1 is SGHVS and CDR2 FNYEAQ. Trimming removed 1 base from V and 1 base from J, with 11 bases in between. The CDR3 is made up of 15 amino acids. The CDR3 DNA follows: TGTGCCAGCAGCTTAGGCGACAGGTTATCCTACGAGCAGTACTTC. It is translated as CASSLGDRLSYEQYF.

The V gene is TRBV6-5, the J gene TRBJ1-4, with TRBD1 as a possible D gene (5 bases). V was cut by 5 bases and J by 8 bases, with 15 bases left in between. The germline gives CDR1 MNHEY, CDR2 SVGAGI. The CDR3 consists of 14 residues. The CDR3: CASSPGFRGEKLFF. The CDR3 DNA reads TGTGCCAGCAGTCCAGGATTCCGGGGGGAAAAACTGTTTTTT.

The chain combines TRBV5-1 with TRBJ2-5; a weak D match, TRBD1 (5 bases). With 2 bases removed from V and 1 base from J, the gap between germline ends came to 12 bases. CDR1 is SGHRS, CDR2 YFSETQ, per germline. The CDR3 has 15 amino acids. Written as DNA, the CDR3 is TGCGCCAGCAGCTTCCTGGACACTGCCCAAGAGACCCAGTACTTC. Protein: CASSFLDTAQETQYF.

Worth noting for this clone: The junction shows a germline mismatch at one end, possibly a read error. The rearrangement uses TRBV7-7 and TRBJ2-2; 10 bases map to TRBD1. There are 16 residues in the CDR3. Germline V gene sequence: CDR1 SSHAT, CDR2 FNYEAQ (reference sequence). The CDR3 DNA reads as TGTGCTAGCAGCTTTGGGACAGGGGCGCCAACCGGGGAGCTGTTTTTT. Protein: CASSFGTGAPTGELFF.

This clone has only one observation. This chain joins TRBV7-2 and TRBJ2-1, with 9 bases matching TRBD1. V was clipped by 0 bases and J by 8 bases; unmatched bases: 5. Per the germline V gene, CDR1 is SGHTA and CDR2 is FQGNSA. The CDR3 runs 15 residues. The CDR3 reads CASSLAWTGDHEQFF. In DNA form, the CDR3 reads TGTGCCAGCAGCTTAGCCTGGACAGGGGATCATGAGCAGTTCTTC.

In its sample, this clone was seen once. This chain uses TRBV3-1 (or the pseudogene TRBV3-2) with TRBJ2-3, with 10 bases lining up with TRBD2. Losses at the gene ends were 5 bases for V and 5 bases for J; bases not matched to a gene: 13. CDR1 and CDR2 from the germline V gene are LGHDT and YNNKEL (reference sequence). The CDR3 covers 17 residues. The CDR3 sequence is CASSYLPSGSSVDTQYF. In nucleotides, the CDR3 is TGTGCCAGCAGCTACCTCCCTAGCGGGAGTTCGGTAGATACGCAGTATTTT.

The chain is built from TRBV19 and TRBJ2-1; no firm D call. The germline CDR1 and CDR2 sequences are LNHDA and SQIVND (reference sequence). Trimming took 6 bases from V and 5 from J, leaving 17 bases between them. CDR3 length: 15 residues. CDR3 in amino acids: CASSLYSSKNNEQFF. The DNA of the CDR3 is TGTGCCAGTAGCTTGTACTCCTCAAAGAACAATGAGCAGTTCTTC.

This chain joins TRBV19 and TRBJ2-5; D perhaps matches TRBD2 (6 bases). The CDR3 covers 14 residues. Deletions cut 5 bases from V and 4 bases from J, with 14 bases between. CDR1 is LNHDA, CDR2 SQIVND, per germline (reference sequence). CDR3 sequence reads: CASSPPGLRETQYF. The CDR3 DNA follows: TGTGCCAGTAGTCCCCCGGGACTCCGAGAGACCCAGTACTTC.

The V call is TRBV27, the J call TRBJ2-7; D unclear. V was shortened by 1 base and J by 5 bases, with 9 bases between the two germline ends. The CDR3 is 13 residues long. Germline values: CDR1 MNHEY, CDR2 SMNVEV (reference sequence). For the CDR3, the DNA is TGTGCCAGCAGTTTATTCTCCAGGAACGAGCAGTACTTC. This translates into CASSLFSRNEQYF.

The rearrangement links TRBV27 to TRBJ1-2, with 8 bases identical to TRBD1. Germline V gene lookup returns CDR1 MNHEY and CDR2 SMNVEV (reference sequence). Trimming took 6 bases from V and 7 from J; bases not matched to a gene: 10. The length of the CDR3 is 14 residues. The CDR3 region is CASRGTGRGSGYTF. CDR3 coding DNA: TGTGCCAGCAGGGGGACAGGACGGGGATCTGGCTACACCTTC.

The gene calls are TRBV10-1 and TRBJ2-2; D call uncertain. The germline V gene has CDR1 WNHNN and CDR2 SYGVQD (reference sequence). This CDR3 has 17 amino acids. The V end lost 3 bases, the J end lost 0 bases, and 14 bases lay between the germline ends. CDR3 DNA: TGCGCCAGCAGTGACTCGACAAGCATGACGAACACCGGGGAGCTGTTTTTT. It encodes CASSDSTSMTNTGELFF.

The V and J genes are TRBV30 and TRBJ1-5; D uncertain. This CDR3 has 13 amino acids. Per the germline V gene, CDR1 is GTSNPN and CDR2 is SVGIG (reference sequence). The V gene lost 3 bases and the J gene lost 9 bases, with 15 bases spanning the gap. CDR3 nucleotide sequence: TGTGCCTGGAGAACACCCGGGTCGGGGCCCCAGCATTTT. Translation: CAWRTPGSGPQHF.

The chain combines TRBV5-1 with TRBJ2-7; 7 bases are shared with TRBD1. From germline, CDR1 is SGHRS and CDR2 YFSETQ. With 4 bases clipped from V and 2 bases from J, the junction kept 3 bases outside the gene matches. This CDR3 is built from 13 residues. The CDR3 loop is CASSQQGPYEQYF. Here the CDR3 DNA reads TGCGCCAGCAGCCAACAGGGGCCCTACGAGCAGTACTTC.

The rearrangement joins TRBV12-3 or TRBV12-4 to TRBJ1-2; 9 bases line up with TRBD1. The CDR3 is 13 amino acids. V trimming: 6 bases; J trimming: 5 bases; junction bases outside the gene matches: 4. CDR3 DNA sequence: TGTGCCAGCAGAGGACAGGGGTCTTATGGCTACACCTTC. Protein: CASRGQGSYGYTF.

The V gene is TRBV4-1, the J gene TRBJ1-5; D call uncertain. V dropped 4 bases and J dropped 5 bases, with 15 bases sitting between them. Germline V lookup: CDR1 MGHRA, CDR2 YSYEKL. The CDR3 has 15 residues. The CDR3 DNA reads TGCGCCAGCAGCCCCTTGCCAGGAGGAGATCAGCCCCAGCATTTT. Translating gives CASSPLPGGDQPQHF.